Each of the 3 T cell receptor beta chains below was sequenced from the same sample in a study of blood T cell repertoires in COVID-19. Here immunoSEQ multiplex PCR was the method, and the copy in TCRdb shows in-frame clones only, minus some. The table shows approximately 190,000 clones, with roughly 86% occurring only once. Sample: peripheral blood. Every receptor here comes from a woman in her 70s with active or convalescent COVID-19.

The V and J genes are TRBV3-1 (or the pseudogene TRBV3-2) and TRBJ1-4; TRBD1 agrees at 7 bases. The CDR3 covers 16 residues. V shed 3 bases and J 5 bases; nucleotides not matched to a gene: 9. Germline V gene data show CDR1 as LGHDT and CDR2 as YNNKEL (reference sequence). CDR3 in DNA: TGTGCCAGCAGCCATGCCACCGGGACAGCCAATGAAAAACTGTTTTTT. As protein: CASSHATGTANEKLFF.

V usage is TRBV3-1 (or the pseudogene TRBV3-2) and J usage is TRBJ1-2; weak D call: TRBD1 (6 bases). Germline V gene sequence: CDR1 LGHDT, CDR2 YNNKEL (reference sequence). Trimming shortened V by 1 base and J by 2 bases, and 11 bases separated the two germline ends. The CDR3 runs 15 residues. CDR3 in amino acids: CASSQARGGNYGYTF. The CDR3 DNA is TGTGCCAGCAGCCAAGCGAGGGGGGGGAACTATGGCTACACCTTC.

The J gene is TRBJ2-3, the V gene TRBV5-1; D gene uncertain. Germline loops: CDR1 SGHRS, CDR2 YFSETQ. The CDR3 spans 14 residues. V was trimmed by 0 bases and J by 2 bases, leaving 7 bases between them. The CDR3 region is CASSLGENTDTQYF. The DNA of the CDR3 is TGCGCCAGCAGCTTGGGAGAGAACACAGATACGCAGTATTTT.